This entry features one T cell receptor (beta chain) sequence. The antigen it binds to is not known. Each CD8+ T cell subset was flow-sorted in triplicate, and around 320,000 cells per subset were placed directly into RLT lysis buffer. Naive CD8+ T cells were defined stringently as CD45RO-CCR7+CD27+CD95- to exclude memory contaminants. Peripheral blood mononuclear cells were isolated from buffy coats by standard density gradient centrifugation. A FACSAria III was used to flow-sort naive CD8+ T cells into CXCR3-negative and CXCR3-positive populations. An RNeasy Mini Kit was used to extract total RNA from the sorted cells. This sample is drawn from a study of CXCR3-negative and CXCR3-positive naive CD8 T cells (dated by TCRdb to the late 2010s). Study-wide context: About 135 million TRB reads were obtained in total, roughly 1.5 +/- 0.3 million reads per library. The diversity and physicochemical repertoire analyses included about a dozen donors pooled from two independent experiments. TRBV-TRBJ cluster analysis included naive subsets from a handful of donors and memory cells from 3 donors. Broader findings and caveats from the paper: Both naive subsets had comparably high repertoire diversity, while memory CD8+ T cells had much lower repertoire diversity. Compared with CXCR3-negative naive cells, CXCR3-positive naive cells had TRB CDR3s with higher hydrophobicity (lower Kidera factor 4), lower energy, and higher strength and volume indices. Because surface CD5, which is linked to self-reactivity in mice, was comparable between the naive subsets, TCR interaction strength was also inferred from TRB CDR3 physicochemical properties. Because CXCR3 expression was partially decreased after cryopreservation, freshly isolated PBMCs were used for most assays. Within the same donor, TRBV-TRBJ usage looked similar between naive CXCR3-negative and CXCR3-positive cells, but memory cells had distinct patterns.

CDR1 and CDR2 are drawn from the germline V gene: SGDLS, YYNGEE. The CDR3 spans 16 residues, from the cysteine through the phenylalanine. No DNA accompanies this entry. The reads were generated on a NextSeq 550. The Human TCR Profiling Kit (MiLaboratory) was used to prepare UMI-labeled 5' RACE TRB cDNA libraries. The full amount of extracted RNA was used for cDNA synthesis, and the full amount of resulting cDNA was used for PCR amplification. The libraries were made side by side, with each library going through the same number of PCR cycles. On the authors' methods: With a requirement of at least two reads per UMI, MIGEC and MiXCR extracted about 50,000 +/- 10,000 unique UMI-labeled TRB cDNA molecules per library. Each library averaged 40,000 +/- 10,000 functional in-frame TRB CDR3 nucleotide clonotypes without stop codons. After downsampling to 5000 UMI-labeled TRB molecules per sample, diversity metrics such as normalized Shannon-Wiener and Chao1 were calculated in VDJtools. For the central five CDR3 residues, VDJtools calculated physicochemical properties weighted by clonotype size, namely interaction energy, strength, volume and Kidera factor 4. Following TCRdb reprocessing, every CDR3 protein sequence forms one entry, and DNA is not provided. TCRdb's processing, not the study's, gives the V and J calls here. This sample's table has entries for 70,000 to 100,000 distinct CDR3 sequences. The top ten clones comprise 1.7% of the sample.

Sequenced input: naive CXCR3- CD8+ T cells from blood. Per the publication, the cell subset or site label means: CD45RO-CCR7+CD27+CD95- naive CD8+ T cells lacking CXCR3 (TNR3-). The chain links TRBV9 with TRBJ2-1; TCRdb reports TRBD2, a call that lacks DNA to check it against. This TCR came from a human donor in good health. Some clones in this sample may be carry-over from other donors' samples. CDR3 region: CASSVGTSGTYNEQFF.